This T cell receptor beta chain was found in a study of cytomegalovirus exposure and HLA in healthy donors. In regard to this clone: The antigen is not known.

Samples came from healthy bone marrow donors. This CDR3 has 11 amino acids. Trimming removed 11 bases at V and 8 bases at J, with 15 bases between. Germline-derived CDR1 and CDR2 are MNHEY and SVGAGI. General study results and limits: Most TCR sequences were uncommon, yet certain public TCRs appeared in many donors. TCR beta sequences reportedly predicted most subjects' HLA-A and HLA-B alleles accurately. According to a later analysis, most TCR beta chains associated with CMV appeared HLA-restricted.

Amplification used 60 Vbeta primers and 13 Jbeta primers. The repertoire was sequenced with immunoSEQ multiplex PCR; TCRdb's copy has only in-frame clones and lacks some. The sample holds about 260,000 clones, just under 85% seen once. The chain links TRBV6-5 to TRBJ1-2; D is uncertain. Specimen: PBMCs. This TCR derives from a middle-aged woman in good health and CMV-seropositive. CDR3 sequence (DNA): TGTGCCTTAGACGGGAAAGAAGGCTACACCTTC. Encoded protein: CALDGKEGYTF.